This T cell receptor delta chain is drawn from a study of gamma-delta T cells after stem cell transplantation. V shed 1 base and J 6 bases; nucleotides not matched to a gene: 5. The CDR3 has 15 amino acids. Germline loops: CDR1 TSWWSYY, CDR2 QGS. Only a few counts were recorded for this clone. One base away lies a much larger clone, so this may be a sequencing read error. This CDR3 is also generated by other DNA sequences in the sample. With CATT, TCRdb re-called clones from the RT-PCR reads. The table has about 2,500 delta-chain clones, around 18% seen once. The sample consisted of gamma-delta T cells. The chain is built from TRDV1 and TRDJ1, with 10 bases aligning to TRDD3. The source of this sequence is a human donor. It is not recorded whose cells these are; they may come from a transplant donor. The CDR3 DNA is TGTGCTCTTGGGGAACATTGGGGGATACACCATAAACTCATCTTT. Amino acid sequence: CALGEHWGIHHKLIF.